Sequencing of this T cell receptor beta chain was carried out in a study of T cells in Graves' hyperthyroidism and ophthalmopathy. Study-wide findings and caveats: Blood held most thyroid clonotypes expanded above 0.001 frequency. Ophthalmopathy prediction by the model preceded onset by a median roughly 6.3 months.

This clonotype was counted many times. Antigen: not known. V lost 5 bases and J lost 7, with 11 bases in between. The CDR3 sequence is 13 residues long. Germline loops: CDR1 MNHNY, CDR2 SVGAGI (reference sequence). The investigators amplified TCR beta CDR3 regions from RNA transcripts. The study used the HTBI primer set for a first-round RT-PCR of the TCR CDR3. TCRdb re-derived calls from the multiplex PCR reads in MiXCR, one entry per CDR3 protein. The data hold roughly 500,000 distinct CDR3 sequences, with roughly 50% observed a single time. Uncontrolled infection, other autoimmune disease, pregnancy or lactation barred patients from enrollment. Diagnostic decisions used clinical symptoms, serum thyroxine and TRAb, thyroid ultrasound and orbital computed tomography.

The material sequenced was peripheral blood or thyroid tissue (not recorded which). The genes are TRBV6-6 and TRBJ2-2; no reliable D call. The source is an adult woman with Graves' disease, either hyperthyroidism or ophthalmopathy (not recorded which). DNA of the CDR3: TGTGCCAGCAGTGCCCCTGCGGACGGGGAGCTGTTTTTT. Residues: CASSAPADGELFF.